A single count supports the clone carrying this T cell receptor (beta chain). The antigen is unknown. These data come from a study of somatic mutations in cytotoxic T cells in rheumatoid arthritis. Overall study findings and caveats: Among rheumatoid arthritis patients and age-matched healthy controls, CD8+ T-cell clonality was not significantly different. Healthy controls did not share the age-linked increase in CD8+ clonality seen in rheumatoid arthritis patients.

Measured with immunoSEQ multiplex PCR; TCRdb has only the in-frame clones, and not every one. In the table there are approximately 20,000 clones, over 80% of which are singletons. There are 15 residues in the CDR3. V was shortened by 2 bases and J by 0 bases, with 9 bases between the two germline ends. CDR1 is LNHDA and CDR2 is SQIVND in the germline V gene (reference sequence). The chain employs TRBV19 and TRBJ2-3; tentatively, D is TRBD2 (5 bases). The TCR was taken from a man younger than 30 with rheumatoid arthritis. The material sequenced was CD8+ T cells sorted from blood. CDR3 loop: CASSIRGVSTDTQYF. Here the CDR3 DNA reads TGTGCCAGTAGTATACGGGGAGTGAGCACAGATACGCAGTATTTT.